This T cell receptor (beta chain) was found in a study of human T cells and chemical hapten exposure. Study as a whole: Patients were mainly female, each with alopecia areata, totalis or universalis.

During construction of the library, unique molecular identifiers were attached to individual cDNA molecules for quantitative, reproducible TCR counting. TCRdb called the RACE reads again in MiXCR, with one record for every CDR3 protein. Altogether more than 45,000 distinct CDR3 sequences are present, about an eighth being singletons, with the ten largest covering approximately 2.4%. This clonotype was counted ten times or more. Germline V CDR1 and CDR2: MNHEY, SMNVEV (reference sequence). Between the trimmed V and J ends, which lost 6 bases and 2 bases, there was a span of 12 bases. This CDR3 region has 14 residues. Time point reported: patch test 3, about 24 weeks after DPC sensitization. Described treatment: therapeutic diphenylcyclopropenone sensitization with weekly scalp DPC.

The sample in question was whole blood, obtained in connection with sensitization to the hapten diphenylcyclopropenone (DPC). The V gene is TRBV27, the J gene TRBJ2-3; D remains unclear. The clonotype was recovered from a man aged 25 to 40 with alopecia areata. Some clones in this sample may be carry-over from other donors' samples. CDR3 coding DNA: TGTGCCAGCAGCCTCGAGCAAGCCACAGATACGCAGTATTTT. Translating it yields CASSLEQATDTQYF.